These T cell receptor beta chains were read from a single sample in a study of blood T cells in healthy people across ages. TCRdb used MiXCR to reprocess the 5' RACE reads, holding one entry per CDR3 protein. Among approximately 1,700,000 distinct CDR3 sequences listed, roughly two fifths were seen once. The sequenced sample was blood. Every receptor here comes from a human donor in good health. Each CDR3 is given with its conserved first and last residue. D genes are given only for firm matches. Size values are once, few and many counts, or a class for expanded clones, and some rows have none.

CDR3: CASRSQGRGQPQHF
DNA: TGTGCCAGCAGATCACAGGGACGCGGGCAGCCCCAGCATTTT
J: TRBJ1-5
D: NA
V: TRBV7-4
size: NA

CDR3: CASSRDSYTGERFF
DNA: TGTGCCAGCAGCCGGGACTCTTACACCGGGGAGCGGTTTTTT
J: TRBJ2-2
D: NA
V: TRBV4-2
size: NA

CDR3: CASSQARVNYGYTF
DNA: TGTGCCAGCAGCCAAGCTAGGGTAAACTATGGCTACACCTTC
J: TRBJ1-2
D: NA
V: TRBV3-1
size: NA

CDR3: CASSQEGPGIYGYTF
DNA: TGTGCCAGCAGCCAAGAAGGTCCGGGGATCTATGGCTACACCTTC
J: TRBJ1-2
D: NA
V: TRBV4-2
size: NA

CDR3: CSARDPRQKNQPQHF
DNA: TGCAGTGCTAGAGACCCGAGGCAGAAAAATCAGCCCCAGCATTTT
J: TRBJ1-5
D: NA
V: TRBV20-1
size: NA

CDR3: CASSVRTGGINEQFF
DNA: TGTGCCAGCAGCGTACGAACAGGGGGAATCAATGAGCAGTTCTTC
J: TRBJ2-1
D: TRBD1
V: TRBV9
size: NA

CDR3: CASSQQTGGYGQYF
DNA: TGCGCCAGCAGCCAACAGACAGGGGGATACGGGCAGTACTTC
J: TRBJ2-7
D: TRBD1
V: TRBV4-3
size: NA

CDR3: CSAMTPDRDDDEQYF
DNA: TGCAGTGCTATGACCCCGGACAGGGATGATGACGAGCAGTACTTC
J: TRBJ2-7
D: TRBD1
V: TRBV20-1
size: NA

CDR3: CASSQDVTSYYEQYF
DNA: TGCGCCAGCAGCCAAGATGTAACCAGTTACTACGAGCAGTACTTC
J: TRBJ2-7
D: NA
V: TRBV4-3
size: NA

CDR3: CASSLGGRGGANVLTF
DNA: TGTGCCAGCAGCTTAGGGGGCCGGGGAGGGGCCAACGTCCTGACTTTC
J: TRBJ2-6
D: NA
V: TRBV7-2
size: NA

CDR3: CSAGQLLNTEAFF
DNA: TGCAGCGCGGGACAGCTCTTGAACACTGAAGCTTTCTTT
J: TRBJ1-1
D: TRBD1
V: TRBV29-1
size: NA

CDR3: CASSFSGLTYEQYF
DNA: TGTGCCAGCAGTTTTTCGGGATTGACCTACGAGCAGTACTTC
J: TRBJ2-7
D: NA
V: TRBV12-3/TRBV12-4
size: few

CDR3: CASSLGSRMNTEAFF
DNA: TGTGCCAGCAGTTTGGGAAGCAGGATGAACACTGAAGCTTTCTTT
J: TRBJ1-1
D: NA
V: TRBV12-3/TRBV12-4
size: NA

CDR3: CASSSPPSGANVLTF
DNA: TGTGCCAGCAGTTCCCCCCCCTCTGGGGCCAACGTCCTGACTTTC
J: TRBJ2-6
D: NA
V: TRBV28
size: few

CDR3: CATLVPGGREQYF
DNA: TGTGCCACCTTGGTCCCAGGGGGCCGCGAGCAGTACTTC
J: TRBJ2-7
D: TRBD1
V: TRBV6-6
size: NA

CDR3: CASSQDRERGLGTTDTQYF
DNA: TGTGCCAGCAGCCAAGATCGCGAGAGGGGGCTGGGAACCACAGATACGCAGTATTTT
J: TRBJ2-3
D: TRBD1
V: TRBV3-1
size: NA

CDR3: CASSSLQGRNEQFF
DNA: TGTGCCAGCAGTTCCTTACAGGGGAGGAATGAGCAGTTCTTC
J: TRBJ2-1
D: NA
V: TRBV12-3/TRBV12-4
size: NA

CDR3: CASSLLAGGPTGELFF
DNA: TGTGCCAGCAGTTTACTAGCGGGGGGGCCCACCGGGGAGCTGTTTTTT
J: TRBJ2-2
D: TRBD2
V: TRBV12-3/TRBV12-4
size: NA

CDR3: CSATQRNTQYF
DNA: TGCAGTGCTACTCAGCGGAATACGCAGTATTTT
J: TRBJ2-3
D: NA
V: TRBV20-1
size: NA

CDR3: CASSALVPALTDTQYF
DNA: TGTGCCAGCAGTGCCCTCGTGCCGGCACTTACAGATACGCAGTATTTT
J: TRBJ2-3
D: NA
V: TRBV25-1
size: few

CDR3: CASSPGDGPSYEQYF
DNA: TGCGCCAGCAGCCCAGGGGACGGGCCCTCCTACGAGCAGTACTTC
J: TRBJ2-7
D: NA
V: TRBV5-1
size: NA

CDR3: CATSQQQLAGYEQFF
DNA: TGTGCCACCAGCCAACAACAACTAGCGGGGTATGAGCAGTTCTTC
J: TRBJ2-1
D: TRBD2
V: TRBV24-1
size: few

CDR3: CASSPPGTIYNEQFF
DNA: TGTGCCAGCAGCCCCCCGGGGACCATCTACAATGAGCAGTTCTTC
J: TRBJ2-1
D: NA
V: TRBV7-9
size: NA

CDR3: CATSDSGEIQYF
DNA: TGTGCCACCAGTGACTCAGGGGAAATTCAGTACTTC
J: TRBJ2-4
D: NA
V: TRBV24-1
size: few

CDR3: CASSQDSARRIYGYTF
DNA: TGCGCCAGCAGCCAAGATAGCGCCAGACGTATCTATGGCTACACCTTC
J: TRBJ1-2
D: NA
V: TRBV4-1
size: few

CDR3: CASSGTGTGNPYGYTF
DNA: TGTGCCAGCAGCGGGACCGGGACAGGGAATCCTTATGGCTACACCTTC
J: TRBJ1-2
D: TRBD1
V: TRBV7-2
size: few

CDR3: CSARAGQGWEEQYF
DNA: TGCAGTGCTAGAGCGGGACAGGGGTGGGAGGAGCAGTACTTC
J: TRBJ2-7
D: TRBD1
V: TRBV20-1
size: NA

CDR3: CASSYTSQLGYEQYF
DNA: TGTGCCAGCAGTTACACCTCCCAGTTAGGGTACGAGCAGTACTTC
J: TRBJ2-7
D: NA
V: TRBV6-6
size: NA

CDR3: CASSQGEGSGNIQYF
DNA: TGTGCCAGCAGCCAAGGCGAAGGCAGCGGGAACATTCAGTACTTC
J: TRBJ2-4
D: NA
V: TRBV4-2
size: NA

CDR3: CASSQDRVAGRPRDEQFF
DNA: TGCGCCAGCAGCCAAGATCGGGTAGCGGGGAGGCCCAGGGATGAGCAGTTCTTC
J: TRBJ2-1
D: TRBD2
V: TRBV4-3
size: NA

CDR3: CASRDEQGRPYNEQFF
DNA: TGTGCCAGCAGGGATGAACAGGGTAGGCCCTACAATGAGCAGTTCTTC
J: TRBJ2-1
D: NA
V: TRBV6-4
size: NA

CDR3: CASRPRQPTNEKLFF
DNA: TGTGCCAGCAGACCTAGACAGCCGACTAATGAAAAACTGTTTTTT
J: TRBJ1-4
D: NA
V: TRBV12-3/TRBV12-4
size: NA

CDR3: CSARVDRGRNEQYF
DNA: TGCAGTGCTAGAGTCGACAGGGGCAGGAACGAGCAGTACTTC
J: TRBJ2-7
D: TRBD1
V: TRBV20-1
size: NA

CDR3: CASSPGQGMDTQYF
DNA: TGTGCCAGCAGCCCGGGACAGGGTATGGATACGCAGTATTTT
J: TRBJ2-3
D: TRBD1
V: TRBV7-9
size: many

CDR3: CASSPLGLAGGLLDTQYF
DNA: TGTGCCAGCAGTCCGTTGGGACTAGCGGGGGGTCTGCTGGATACGCAGTATTTT
J: TRBJ2-3
D: TRBD2
V: TRBV12-3/TRBV12-4
size: few

CDR3: CASSLVERDTEAFF
DNA: TGCGCCAGCAGCTTGGTAGAGCGAGACACTGAAGCTTTCTTT
J: TRBJ1-1
D: NA
V: TRBV5-1
size: NA

CDR3: CASSLAPGSSYNEQYF
DNA: TGCGCCAGCAGCTTGGCCCCGGGTTCTTCCTACAATGAGCAGTACTTC
J: TRBJ2-5
D: NA
V: TRBV5-1
size: NA

CDR3: CASRTGRSTEQFF
DNA: TGTGCCAGTCGGACAGGTCGTAGTACTGAGCAGTTCTTC
J: TRBJ2-1
D: TRBD1
V: TRBV9
size: few

CDR3: CASSQDLPTATNEKLFF
DNA: TGTGCCAGCAGCCAAGATCTCCCGACTGCAACTAATGAAAAACTGTTTTTT
J: TRBJ1-4
D: NA
V: TRBV4-2
size: few

CDR3: CASSPEVGQEETQYF
DNA: TGTGCCAGCAGCCCGGAGGTGGGACAAGAGGAGACCCAGTACTTC
J: TRBJ2-5
D: NA
V: TRBV7-6
size: NA

CDR3: CASIGGGPNYGYTF
DNA: TGTGCCAGCATAGGGGGGGGGCCTAACTATGGCTACACCTTC
J: TRBJ1-2
D: NA
V: TRBV28
size: few

CDR3: CASSARNDNQPQHF
DNA: TGTGCCAGCAGCGCCCGAAACGATAATCAGCCCCAGCATTTT
J: TRBJ1-5
D: NA
V: TRBV12-3/TRBV12-4
size: NA

CDR3: CAWSGLTVWSPDTQYF
DNA: TGTGCCTGGAGTGGTCTAACAGTCTGGTCCCCAGATACGCAGTATTTT
J: TRBJ2-3
D: NA
V: TRBV30
size: few

CDR3: CASSPLSGGDEQYF
DNA: TGTGCCAGCAGCCCGCTGAGCGGGGGCGACGAGCAGTACTTC
J: TRBJ2-7
D: TRBD2
V: TRBV7-9
size: NA

CDR3: CASTVGYWQFF
DNA: TGTGCCAGCACCGTAGGGTATTGGCAGTTCTTC
J: TRBJ2-1
D: NA
V: TRBV6-5
size: NA

CDR3: CASSQNGIQETQYF
DNA: TGCGCCAGCAGCCAAAACGGGATACAAGAGACCCAGTACTTC
J: TRBJ2-5
D: NA
V: TRBV4-1
size: NA

CDR3: CASILQGGIPGELFF
DNA: TGTGCCAGCATCCTACAGGGGGGGATTCCCGGGGAGCTGTTTTTT
J: TRBJ2-2
D: NA
V: TRBV7-2
size: NA

CDR3: CSASLGGNQPQHF
DNA: TGCAGTGCTAGTTTAGGGGGCAATCAGCCCCAGCATTTT
J: TRBJ1-5
D: NA
V: TRBV20-1
size: NA

CDR3: CASSRDRQQYF
DNA: TGTGCCAGCAGTAGAGACCGCCAGCAGTACTTC
J: TRBJ2-7
D: NA
V: TRBV6-5
size: NA

CDR3: CASSLQGGNSYNEQFF
DNA: TGTGCCAGCAGCTTACAGGGGGGGAACTCCTACAATGAGCAGTTCTTC
J: TRBJ2-1
D: NA
V: TRBV7-3
size: NA

CDR3: CASSPRTGAQYF
DNA: TGTGCCAGCAGCCCCCGGACAGGGGCGCAGTATTTT
J: TRBJ2-3
D: TRBD1
V: TRBV11-3
size: NA

CDR3: CASSRGPSHNEKLFF
DNA: TGTGCCAGCTCAAGAGGACCTTCCCATAATGAAAAACTGTTTTTT
J: TRBJ1-4
D: NA
V: TRBV3-1
size: few

CDR3: CASSPNRDRGNEQFF
DNA: TGTGCCAGCAGTCCAAACCGGGACAGGGGCAATGAGCAGTTCTTC
J: TRBJ2-1
D: TRBD1
V: TRBV12-3/TRBV12-4
size: NA

CDR3: CSAAARAGGPGEQFF
DNA: TGCAGTGCTGCAGCGCGAGCGGGAGGTCCGGGGGAGCAGTTCTTC
J: TRBJ2-1
D: TRBD2
V: TRBV20-1
size: once

CDR3: CASSHSGLVTETQYF
DNA: TGTGCCAGCAGTCATAGCGGGTTGGTGACGGAGACCCAGTACTTC
J: TRBJ2-5
D: TRBD2
V: TRBV7-9
size: NA

CDR3: CASESGTGNELFF
DNA: TGTGCCAGCGAATCCGGGACAGGGAATGAACTGTTTTTT
J: TRBJ1-4
D: TRBD1
V: TRBV2
size: NA

CDR3: CSLSARGSYNEQFF
DNA: TGCAGCTTATCGGCTAGGGGCTCCTACAATGAGCAGTTCTTC
J: TRBJ2-1
D: NA
V: TRBV29-1
size: few